This T cell receptor beta chain stems from a study of T cell clonotyping in hematopoietic cell transplantation. Study information: Pretransplant recipient samples were taken after cytoreduction.

V shed 0 bases and J 8 bases; nucleotides not matched to a gene: 7. Germline V gene lookup returns CDR1 MRHNA and CDR2 SNTAGT. The CDR3 spans 16 residues. Study conclusions and caveats: Broader posttransplant TCR repertoire diversity was predicted by graft donor and pretransplant recipient Inverse Simpson Index values. Recipient TCR diversity dropped after transplant; expanded clonotypes rose from day 30 to 180. No sorting was done, leaving CD4 and CD8 contributions mixed.

The time point denotes: recipient sample about 28 days before transplant, after cytoreduction. TCRdb's copy holds only in-frame clones and misses some; the assay was immunoSEQ multiplex PCR. The sample has tens of thousands of clones; 90% to 96% are singletons. Concerning this clone itself: Its antigen is not known.

This TCR was sampled from a woman between 45 and 65 years old with acute myeloid leukemia. Some clones in this sample may be carry-over from other donors' samples. The sequencing here drew on peripheral blood mononuclear cells, taken before stem cell transplant. The V call is TRBV6-4, the J call TRBJ2-2; 9 bases map to TRBD2. The CDR3 sequence is CASSDSPSGNKGELFF. In nucleotides, the CDR3 is TGTGCCAGCAGTGACTCGCCTAGCGGGAACAAAGGGGAGCTGTTTTTT.